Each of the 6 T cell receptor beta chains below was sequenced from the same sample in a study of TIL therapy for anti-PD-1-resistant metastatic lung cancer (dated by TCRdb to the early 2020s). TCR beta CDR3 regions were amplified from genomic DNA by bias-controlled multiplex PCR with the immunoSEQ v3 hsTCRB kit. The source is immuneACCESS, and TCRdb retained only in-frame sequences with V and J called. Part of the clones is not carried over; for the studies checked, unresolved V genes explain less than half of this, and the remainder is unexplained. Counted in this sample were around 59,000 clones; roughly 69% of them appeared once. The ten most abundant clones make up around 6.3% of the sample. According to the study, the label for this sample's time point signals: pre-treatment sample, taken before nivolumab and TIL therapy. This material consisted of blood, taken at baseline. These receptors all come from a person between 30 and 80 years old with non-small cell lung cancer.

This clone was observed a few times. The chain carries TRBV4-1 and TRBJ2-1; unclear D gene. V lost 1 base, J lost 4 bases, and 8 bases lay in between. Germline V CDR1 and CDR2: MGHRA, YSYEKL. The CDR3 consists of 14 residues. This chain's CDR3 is CASSQADTYNEQFF. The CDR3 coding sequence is TGCGCCAGCAGCCAAGCAGACACTTACAATGAGCAGTTCTTC.

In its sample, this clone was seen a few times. CDR3 bases: TGTGCCAGCAGCCACAGGACTCTTGGGGCCAACGTCCTGACTTTC. Translation: CASSHRTLGANVLTF. This chain uses TRBV6-6 with TRBJ2-6, with D perhaps assigned TRBD1 or TRBD2 (5 bases each). There are 15 residues in the CDR3. V was clipped by 6 bases and J by 3 bases, with 12 bases between them. Germline values: CDR1 MNHNY, CDR2 SVGAGI (reference sequence).

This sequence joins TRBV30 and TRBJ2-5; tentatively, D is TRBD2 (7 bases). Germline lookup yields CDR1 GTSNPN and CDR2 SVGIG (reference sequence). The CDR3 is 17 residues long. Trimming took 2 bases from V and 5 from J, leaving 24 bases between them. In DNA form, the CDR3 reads TGTGCCTGGAGTCCCGCTATTGGGGGGGGGCCAAGGGAGACCCAGTACTTC. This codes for CAWSPAIGGGPRETQYF.

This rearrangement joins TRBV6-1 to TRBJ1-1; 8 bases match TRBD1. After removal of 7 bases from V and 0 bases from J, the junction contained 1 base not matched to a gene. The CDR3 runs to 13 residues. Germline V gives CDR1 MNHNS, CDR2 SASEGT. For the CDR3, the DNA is TGTGCCAGCAAGACAGGGGTGAACACTGAAGCTTTCTTT. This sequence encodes CASKTGVNTEAFF.

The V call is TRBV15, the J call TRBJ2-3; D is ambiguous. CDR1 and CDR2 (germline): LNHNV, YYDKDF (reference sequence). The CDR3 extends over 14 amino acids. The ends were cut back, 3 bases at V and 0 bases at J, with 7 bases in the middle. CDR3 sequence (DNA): TGTGCCACCAGCAGGGACGCTAGCACAGATACGCAGTATTTT. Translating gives CATSRDASTDTQYF.

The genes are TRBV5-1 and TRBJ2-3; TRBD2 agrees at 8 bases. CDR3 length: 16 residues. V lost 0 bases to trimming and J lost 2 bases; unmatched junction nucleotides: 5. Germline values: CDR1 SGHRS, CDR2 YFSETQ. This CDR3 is CASSLVELADTDTQYF. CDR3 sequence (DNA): TGCGCCAGCAGCTTGGTAGAACTAGCGGACACAGATACGCAGTATTTT.